This T cell receptor beta chain was recorded in a study of T cells in Graves' hyperthyroidism and ophthalmopathy. Germline V CDR1 and CDR2: LGHDT, YNNKEL (reference sequence). The CDR3 runs to 16 residues. V lost 4 bases to trimming and J lost 0 bases, with 13 bases between them. This clonotype has only a few counts. Exclusion criteria comprised uncontrolled infection, other autoimmune disease, pregnancy or lactation. Fresh peripheral blood, approximately 9.7 ml, was the source of the PBMCs. RNA transcripts served as the template for amplifying TCR beta CDR3 regions. TCR CDR3 regions were first amplified by RT-PCR with HTBI primers. Using its own MiXCR run on the multiplex PCR reads, TCRdb lists one record per CDR3 protein. The sample has a few hundred thousand distinct CDR3 sequences, roughly 25% seen once; the top ten hold less than 85%.

The TCR originated in a man over 45 with Graves' hyperthyroidism. Sequencing was performed on blood. This chain joins TRBV3-1 and TRBJ1-3; D not resolved. The CDR3 sequence: CASSLQTGRSGNTIYF. CDR3 DNA sequence: TGTGCCAGCAGCCTCCAGACCGGACGCTCTGGAAACACCATATATTTT. Based on the CDR3 plus reference TRBV3-1 and TRBJ1-3, the full variable domain is DTAVSQTPKYLVTQMGNDKSIKCEQNLGHDTMYWYKQDSKKFLKIMFSYNNKELIINETVPNRFSPKSPDKAHLNLHINSLELGDSAVYFCASSLQTGRSGNTIYFGEGSWLTVV.